The following is a T cell receptor (beta chain) sequence with its context. These data are taken from a study of technical replicates of blood from a handful of donors. The CDR3 is 13 amino acids. Germline V gives CDR1 SGDLS, CDR2 YYNGEE. The ends were cut back, 3 bases at V and 6 bases at J, with 12 bases in the middle. Using immunoSEQ multiplex PCR, the repertoire was profiled, and TCRdb retains in-frame clones only, with some absent. The repertoire holds 60,000 or so clones, approximately 90% seen once, with 5.2% in the top ten. Sequencing was done on a sample of PBMCs. The sequence derives from a human donor in good health. Some clones in this sample may be carry-over from other donors' samples. V usage is TRBV9 and J usage is TRBJ1-1, with a possible D match to TRBD1 (6 bases). The CDR3 sequence is CASSAIQGAEAFF. The CDR3 DNA reads TGTGCCAGCAGCGCTATACAGGGAGCTGAAGCTTTCTTT.